Listed below are T cell receptor beta chains from one sample, sequenced in a study of cytomegalovirus exposure and HLA in healthy donors. Profiling relied on immunoSEQ multiplex PCR, and the TCRdb table lists in-frame clones only, not all of them. The sample records around 70,000 clones, roughly two thirds being singletons. Input material: PBMCs. These receptors were obtained from a man between 25 and 39 years old in good health and CMV-seronegative. Each CDR3 is given with its conserved first and last residue. The order of the fields is V gene, J gene, clone size, D gene, CDR3 length, CDR3 protein, CDR3 DNA. The D gene is left open where the match is weak. The size of a clone is reported for some rows only, either as once, few or many, or as a class for expanded clones.

TRBV7-2	TRBJ2-3	NA	TRBD2	15	CASSFGLAGIDTQYF	TGTGCCAGCAGCTTCGGACTAGCGGGGATAGATACGCAGTATTTT
TRBV2	TRBJ2-5	NA	TRBD2	13	CAGRSGGEETQYF	TGTGCCGGTCGTAGCGGGGGGGAAGAGACCCAGTACTTC
TRBV30	TRBJ1-1	NA	NA	13	CAWSVGGGTEAFF	TGTGCCTGGTCGGTGGGGGGAGGCACTGAAGCTTTCTTT
TRBV4-1	TRBJ1-4	once	TRBD1	15	CASSRRDSPNEKLFF	TGCGCCAGCAGCCGCCGGGACAGCCCTAATGAAAAACTGTTTTTT
TRBV6-4	TRBJ1-2	NA	TRBD1	15	CASSDHDRGTYGYTF	TGTGCCAGCAGTGACCACGACAGGGGGACCTATGGCTACACCTTC
TRBV7-8	TRBJ1-5	NA	TRBD1	13	CATTDRGHQPQHF	TGTGCCACTACAGACAGGGGGCATCAGCCCCAGCATTTT
TRBV4-2	TRBJ2-3	NA	TRBD2	19	CASSQDPPGGGPGTDTQYF	TGTGCCAGCAGCCAAGATCCGCCGGGCGGGGGGCCCGGCACAGATACGCAGTATTTT
TRBV29-1	TRBJ1-1	NA	NA	18	CSVANPRGGSSQNTEAFF	TGCAGCGTCGCGAATCCCCGGGGAGGGAGTAGCCAGAACACTGAAGCTTTCTTT
TRBV25-1	TRBJ1-2	NA	NA	12	CASSEGPYGYTF	TGTGCCAGCAGTGAGGGCCCCTATGGCTACACCTTC
TRBV29-1	TRBJ1-1	NA	NA	14	CSVEVSRVDTEAFF	TGCAGCGTTGAAGTTTCCAGGGTAGACACTGAAGCTTTCTTT
TRBV7-9	TRBJ1-2	NA	TRBD1	13	CASSLTGIYGYTF	TGTGCCAGCAGCCTGACAGGGATCTATGGCTACACCTTC
TRBV29-1	TRBJ2-4	NA	TRBD2	16	CSVDRLAGRAKNIQYF	TGCAGCGTTGACAGACTAGCGGGCCGAGCCAAAAACATTCAGTACTTC
TRBV15	TRBJ2-5	NA	TRBD2	12	CATSRGGLAQYF	TGTGCCACCAGCAGGGGAGGGTTGGCCCAGTACTTC
TRBV7-8	TRBJ1-5	NA	NA	15	CASSLVLGGNQPQHF	TGTGCCAGCAGCTTAGTTTTAGGGGGCAATCAGCCCCAGCATTTT
TRBV6-5	TRBJ1-6	NA	NA	15	CASSRASSYNSPLHF	TGTGCCAGTTCCAGGGCGAGCTCCTATAATTCACCCCTCCACTTT
TRBV30	TRBJ1-6	NA	NA	14	CALGHDDYNSPLHF	TGTGCCCTTGGACACGACGACTATAATTCACCCCTCCACTTT
TRBV5-1	TRBJ2-1	once	TRBD2	18	CASSDKAPQRGFYNEQFF	TGCGCCAGCAGTGATAAGGCCCCCCAGCGGGGCTTCTACAATGAGCAGTTCTTC
TRBV4-1	TRBJ2-3	NA	TRBD2	16	CASSQSWLAGGDTQYF	TGCGCCAGCAGCCAATCGTGGCTAGCGGGGGGAGATACGCAGTATTTT
TRBV6-6	TRBJ2-1	NA	TRBD2	15	CASSSRWGGDNEQFF	TGTGCCAGCAGTTCGAGGTGGGGGGGAGACAATGAGCAGTTCTTC
TRBV5-1	TRBJ2-5	NA	NA	14	CASSLAQQGGTQYF	TGCGCCAGCAGCTTGGCCCAGCAGGGCGGGACCCAGTACTTC
TRBV5-4	TRBJ2-5	NA	NA	13	CASSLNRGETQYF	TGTGCCAGCAGCTTGAACCGAGGGGAGACCCAGTACTTC
TRBV30	TRBJ2-7	few	TRBD2	14	CAWSTLADTSEQYF	TGTGCCTGGAGTACCCTAGCGGATACTAGCGAGCAGTACTTC
TRBV9	TRBJ2-5	NA	NA	15	CASSVDPRVQETQYF	TGTGCCAGCAGCGTAGACCCTCGGGTCCAAGAGACCCAGTACTTC
TRBV6-1	TRBJ1-4	few	TRBD1	15	CASRRQGATNEKLFF	TGTGCCAGCAGGCGACAGGGGGCAACTAATGAAAAACTGTTTTTT
TRBV7-2	TRBJ2-6	NA	NA	16	CASSPRSRSGANVLTF	TGTGCCAGCAGCCCCCGTTCCCGCTCTGGGGCCAACGTCCTGACTTTC
TRBV19	TRBJ1-4	NA	NA	13	CASIRADGEKLFF	TGTGCCAGTATCAGAGCGGACGGTGAAAAACTGTTTTTT
TRBV18	TRBJ2-5	NA	NA	13	CASSPQRGETQYF	TGTGCCAGCTCACCACAGAGAGGAGAGACCCAGTACTTC